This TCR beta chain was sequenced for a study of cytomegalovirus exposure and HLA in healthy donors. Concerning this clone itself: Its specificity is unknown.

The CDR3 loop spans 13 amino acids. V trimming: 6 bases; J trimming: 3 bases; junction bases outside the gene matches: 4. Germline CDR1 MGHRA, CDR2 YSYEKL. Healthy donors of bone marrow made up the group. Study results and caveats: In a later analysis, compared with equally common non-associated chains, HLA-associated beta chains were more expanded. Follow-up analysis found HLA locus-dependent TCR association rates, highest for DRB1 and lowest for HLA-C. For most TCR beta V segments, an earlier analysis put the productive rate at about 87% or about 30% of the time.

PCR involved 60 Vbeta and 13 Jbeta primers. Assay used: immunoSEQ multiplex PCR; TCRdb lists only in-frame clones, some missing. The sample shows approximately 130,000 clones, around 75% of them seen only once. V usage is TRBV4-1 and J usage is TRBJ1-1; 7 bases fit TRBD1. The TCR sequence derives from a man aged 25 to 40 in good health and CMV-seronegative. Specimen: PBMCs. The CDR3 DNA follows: TGCGCCAGCAGTCTCAGGGGGGACACTGAAGCTTTCTTT. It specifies CASSLRGDTEAFF.